The 28 T cell receptor beta chains below were found in one sample sequenced in a study of multiple sclerosis patients with progressive multifocal leukoencephalopathy. Method: immunoSEQ multiplex PCR; TCRdb's copy keeps in-frame clones and lacks some. This sample yields 25,000 to 35,000 clones, of which over 75% are seen a single time; about 1.5% belongs to the top ten. Described time point: before natalizumab initiation. Material for sequencing was PBMCs. Source of these receptors: a human donor with multiple sclerosis.

The chain couples TRBV5-1 to TRBJ2-5; the D is unclear. The V end lost 4 bases, the J end lost 5 bases, and 18 bases lay between the germline ends. Germline V gives CDR1 SGHRS, CDR2 YFSETQ. The CDR3 has 15 residues. The DNA of the CDR3 is TGCGCCAGCAGCCGGGCTTCCCCGGGCACGGAGACCCAGTACTTC. This sequence encodes CASSRASPGTETQYF.

The V gene is TRBV19, the J gene TRBJ2-1, with 7 nucleotides matching TRBD2. From germline, CDR1 is LNHDA and CDR2 SQIVND (reference sequence). The CDR3 length is 15 residues. V shed 1 base and J 2 bases; nucleotides not matched to a gene: 2. The CDR3 coding sequence is TGTGCCAGTAGTATAGTCAGCGGGACCTACAATGAGCAGTTCTTC. It translates to CASSIVSGTYNEQFF.

V gene TRBV28 combines with J gene TRBJ1-1, with D maybe TRBD1 (5 bases). Germline CDR1 MDHEN, CDR2 SYDVKM. This CDR3 contains 17 residues. V lost 5 bases, J lost 4 bases, and 23 bases lay in between. Here the CDR3 reads CASSIQGADTRSTEAFF. The DNA of the CDR3 is TGTGCCAGCAGTATTCAGGGAGCCGATACGAGGTCCACTGAAGCTTTCTTT.

This clone was seen more than once but under ten times. This chain joins TRBV29-1 and TRBJ2-5; D is possibly TRBD2 (6 bases). V lost 6 bases to trimming and J lost 3 bases, with 11 bases between them. The CDR3 has 12 residues. In germline, CDR1 is SQVTM, CDR2 ANQGSEA. The CDR3 sequence is CSVWDLEETQYF. The CDR3 DNA is TGCAGCGTCTGGGACTTGGAAGAGACCCAGTACTTC.

A single count supports this clone. The chain combines TRBV19 with TRBJ1-2; maybe TRBD1 (5 bases). This CDR3 is 15 amino acids long. Germline lookup yields CDR1 LNHDA and CDR2 SQIVND (reference sequence). V was clipped by 5 bases and J by 4 bases, with 17 bases between them. CDR3 bases: TGTGCCAGTAGTCCGAGTTTCGGGGCTGGCTATGGCTACACCTTC. Translation: CASSPSFGAGYGYTF.

The rearrangement uses TRBV28 and TRBJ1-5; no reliable D call. The germline V gene encodes CDR1 MDHEN and CDR2 SYDVKM. This CDR3 contains 11 residues. V was shortened by 8 bases and J by 8 bases, with 10 bases between the two germline ends. In DNA form, the CDR3 reads TGTGCCAGCGGCGCGGGTAAGCCCCAGCATTTT. Its translation: CASGAGKPQHF.

This clone occurred once. The chain employs TRBV6-1 and TRBJ1-3; D gene uncertain. The germline V gene has CDR1 MNHNS and CDR2 SASEGT. V was shortened by 0 bases and J by 0 bases, with 15 bases between the two germline ends. The CDR3 has 18 amino acids. The CDR3 DNA is TGTGCCAGCAGTGAAGCTCTGGCAGGCTTGAGCTCTGGAAACACCATATATTTT. This sequence encodes CASSEALAGLSSGNTIYF.

This rearrangement joins TRBV5-1 to TRBJ1-3; no firm D call. The CDR3 is 17 residues long. Germline V gene lookup returns CDR1 SGHRS and CDR2 YFSETQ. Trimming took 0 bases from V and 0 from J, leaving 13 bases between them. CDR3 sequence reads: CASSLGAAANSGNTIYF. Written as DNA, the CDR3 is TGCGCCAGCAGCTTGGGGGCAGCGGCCAACTCTGGAAACACCATATATTTT.

This chain connects TRBV28 to TRBJ2-3; 9 nucleotides line up with TRBD1. The CDR3 has 15 amino acids. V was pared by 5 bases and J by 2 bases, with 5 bases of the junction left unmatched. In germline, CDR1 is MDHEN, CDR2 SYDVKM. The CDR3 DNA follows: TGTGCCAGCAGTCGCCGGGACAGGGACACAGATACGCAGTATTTT. Protein product: CASSRRDRDTDTQYF.

The chain joins TRBV15 to TRBJ2-3, with 10 bases that match TRBD2. J was trimmed by 8 bases and V by 1 base; bases with no gene match: 9. Germline V gene lookup returns CDR1 LNHNV and CDR2 YYDKDF (reference sequence). The CDR3 spans 16 residues. CDR3 nucleotides: TGTGCCACCAGCAGAGGAGCGGGAGGGACACACCGTACGCAGTATTTT. It codes for CATSRGAGGTHRTQYF.

The chain joins TRBV28 to TRBJ2-7; 7 nucleotides line up with TRBD1. The CDR3 contains 12 residues. Germline V gene data show CDR1 as MDHEN and CDR2 as SYDVKM. The ends lost 6 bases at V and 5 bases at J; junction bases unmatched: 4. The CDR3 coding sequence is TGTGCCAGCAGCAAGGGGGCCGACGAGCAGTACTTC. As protein: CASSKGADEQYF.

This rearrangement joins TRBV19 to TRBJ1-1; 7 bases agree with TRBD1. The junction had 9 bases not matched to a gene; V was cut back by 6 bases and J by 8 bases. Germline V lookup: CDR1 LNHDA, CDR2 SQIVND (reference sequence). This CDR3 has 13 amino acids. CDR3 nucleotides: TGTGCCAGTAGCCTCCCAGGGGGGCTAGAAGCTTTCTTT. Protein sequence: CASSLPGGLEAFF.

V gene TRBV30 combines with J gene TRBJ2-4, with 10 nucleotides matching TRBD2. The V segment lost 0 bases and the J segment 0 bases; nucleotides outside the gene matches: 14. The CDR3 runs 20 residues. Germline CDR1 and CDR2: GTSNPN and SVGIG (reference sequence). The CDR3 nucleotides are TGTGCCTGGAGTGTACGATGGGAGCGGGAGGGCCGAGAAGCCAAAAACATTCAGTACTTC. Protein sequence: CAWSVRWEREGREAKNIQYF. Full variable domain (remainder filled in from reference TRBV30 and TRBJ2-4): SQTIHQWPATLVQPVGSPLSLECTVEGTSNPNLYWYRQAAGRGLQLLFYSVGIGQISSEVPQNLSASRPQDRQFILSSKKLLLSDSGFYLCAWSVRWEREGREAKNIQYFGAGTRLSVL.

The rearrangement links TRBV25-1 to TRBJ1-2; unclear D gene. V dropped 1 base and J dropped 0 bases, with 12 bases sitting between them. The CDR3 extends over 16 amino acids. Germline CDR1 and CDR2: MGHDK and SYGVNS. The CDR3 sequence is CASSESAPRANYGYTF. CDR3 nucleotides: TGTGCCAGCAGTGAATCCGCCCCCCGAGCTAACTATGGCTACACCTTC.

This chain connects TRBV6-1 to TRBJ1-1; D might be TRBD1 (6 bases). Looked up from germline, CDR1 is MNHNS and CDR2 is SASEGT. Trimming left V 7 bases short and J 7 bases short, with 16 bases between. The CDR3 runs 13 residues. The CDR3, as DNA: TGTGCCAGCACCTTAGGGGGTGACCGTGAAGCTTTCTTT. Its translation: CASTLGGDREAFF.

The V call is TRBV2, the J call TRBJ2-7; D possibly corresponds to TRBD1 (5 bases). CDR1 is SNHLY, CDR2 FYNNEI, per germline. The CDR3 is 14 amino acids. The germline V and J ends were trimmed by 4 bases and 1 base, with 11 bases remaining between them. As DNA, the CDR3 is TGTGCCAGCAGTGTGGGGCAGGTTTCCTACGAGCAGTACTTC. Protein sequence: CASSVGQVSYEQYF.

The rearrangement links TRBV7-2 to TRBJ2-7, with unresolved D. The CDR3 consists of 12 residues. Germline V gene data show CDR1 as SGHTA and CDR2 as FQGNSA. Trimming left V 9 bases short and J 2 bases short, with 11 bases between. The CDR3 protein is CARTGRPYEQYF. CDR3 DNA sequence: TGTGCCAGGACTGGCCGGCCCTACGAGCAGTACTTC. Full variable domain (rest looked up from reference TRBV7-2 and TRBJ2-7): GAGVSQSPSNKVTEKGKDVELRCDPISGHTALYWYRQSLGQGLEFLIYFQGNSAPDKSGLPSDRFSAERTGGSVSTLTIQRTQQEDSAVYLCARTGRPYEQYFGPGTRLTVT.

The chain couples TRBV5-4 to TRBJ2-3; 9 bases line up with TRBD2. The CDR3 covers 14 residues. The germline V gene encodes CDR1 SGHNT and CDR2 YYREEE (reference sequence). V shed 4 bases and J 0 bases; nucleotides not matched to a gene: 0. DNA of the CDR3: TGTGCCAGCAGCACTAGCGGGAGCACAGATACGCAGTATTTT. Protein: CASSTSGSTDTQYF.

V and J are TRBV28 and TRBJ1-5; the D gene is possibly TRBD1 (5 bases). Germline lookup yields CDR1 MDHEN and CDR2 SYDVKM. Trimming took off 3 bases at V and 7 bases at J, with 13 bases between the two ends. The CDR3 covers 14 residues. CDR3 residues: CASSLYEGKQPQHF. DNA for the CDR3: TGTGCCAGCAGTTTGTATGAGGGGAAGCAGCCCCAGCATTTT.

The gene calls are TRBV27 and TRBJ2-1; possibly TRBD1 for D (5 bases). V lost 5 bases, J lost 0 bases, and 14 bases lay in between. CDR1 is MNHEY, CDR2 SMNVEV, per germline (reference sequence). The CDR3 consists of 16 residues. The CDR3 loop reads CASSPLRGHSYNEQFF. The DNA of the CDR3 is TGTGCCAGCAGTCCCCTTAGGGGCCACTCCTACAATGAGCAGTTCTTC.

The chain is built from TRBV6-1 and TRBJ2-1; TRBD2 aligns across 7 bases. The CDR3 runs to 15 residues. The trim removed 3 bases at V and 8 bases at J, leaving 10 bases unmatched. The V gene's germline CDR1 is MNHNS and CDR2 SASEGT. Here the CDR3 DNA reads TGTGCCAGCAGTGACGGAGCGGGAATCTTCGATGAGCAGTTCTTC. This encodes CASSDGAGIFDEQFF.

The CDR3 sequence: CASGGLAGTGELFF. The CDR3 DNA reads TGTGCCAGCGGGGGACTAGCGGGAACCGGGGAGCTGTTTTTT. The V and J genes are TRBV28 and TRBJ2-2; 13 bases line up with TRBD2. CDR3 size: 14 residues. The V gene's germline CDR1 is MDHEN and CDR2 SYDVKM. The trim removed 8 bases at V and 5 bases at J, leaving 2 bases unmatched.

This clone was seen once. V is TRBV4-3 and J is TRBJ2-7; 9 bases agree with TRBD2. This CDR3 has 18 residues. J was trimmed by 7 bases and V by 0 bases; bases with no gene match: 16. The V gene's germline CDR1 is LGHNA and CDR2 YSLEER. The CDR3 coding sequence is TGCGCCAGCAGCCAAGATCTGTCTAGCGGGACCTATCTGGGGGAGCAGTACTTC. Amino acids: CASSQDLSSGTYLGEQYF.

The J gene is TRBJ1-2, the V gene TRBV6-5; D ambiguous. This CDR3 spans 12 amino acids. Germline V gives CDR1 MNHEY, CDR2 SVGAGI. V shed 6 bases and J shed 4 bases, with 9 bases lying between them. The CDR3 coding sequence is TGTGCCAGCAGCGCCCCAGGCTATGGCTACACCTTC. This encodes CASSAPGYGYTF.

J is TRBJ1-1 and V is TRBV5-4, with 9 bases matching TRBD1. CDR1 is SGHNT, CDR2 YYREEE, per germline (reference sequence). The length of the CDR3 is 14 residues. The J segment lost 6 bases and the V segment lost 0 bases, leaving 3 bases of the junction unmatched. The chain's CDR3 is CASSLGQGVPEAFF. CDR3 DNA: TGTGCCAGCAGCTTGGGACAGGGGGTCCCTGAAGCTTTCTTT. Filled out from reference TRBV5-4 and TRBJ1-1, the complete variable domain reads ETGVTQSPTHLIKTRGQQVTLRCSSQSGHNTVSWYQQALGQGPQFIFQYYREEENGRGNFPPRFSGLQFPNYSSELNVNALELDDSALYLCASSLGQGVPEAFFGQGTRLTVV.

The chain has TRBV5-4 and TRBJ1-1, with 8 bases that match TRBD1. CDR1 and CDR2 from the germline V gene are SGHNT and YYREEE (reference sequence). This CDR3 is 15 amino acids long. Trimming cost V 4 bases and J 0 bases; bases outside gene matches: 5. The CDR3: CASSPGTGMNTEAFF. CDR3 DNA sequence: TGTGCCAGCAGCCCAGGGACAGGTATGAACACTGAAGCTTTCTTT.

The chain has TRBV28 and TRBJ2-7; TRBD1 matches 10 bases. The V segment lost 5 bases and the J segment 6 bases; nucleotides outside the gene matches: 4. Looked up from germline, CDR1 is MDHEN and CDR2 is SYDVKM. This CDR3 is built from 13 residues. CDR3 protein: CASSPRDRGEQYF. The DNA for the CDR3 is TGTGCCAGCAGTCCCCGGGACAGGGGCGAGCAGTACTTC.

V usage is TRBV19 and J usage is TRBJ1-2; tentatively, D is TRBD1 (5 bases). CDR3 length equals 14 residues. Germline V gives CDR1 LNHDA, CDR2 SQIVND (reference sequence). V shed 5 bases and J shed 3 bases, with 13 bases lying between them. DNA of the CDR3: TGTGCCAGTAGTCCCGGGGACGGATACTATGGCTACACCTTC. This codes for CASSPGDGYYGYTF. The entire variable domain, with the rest obtained from reference TRBV19 and TRBJ1-2, is as follows: DGGITQSPKYLFRKEGQNVTLSCEQNLNHDAMYWYRQDPGQGLRLIYYSQIVNDFQKGDIAEGYSVSREKKESFPLTVTSAQKNPTAFYLCASSPGDGYYGYTFGSGTRLTVV.